Each of the 15 T cell receptor beta chains below was sequenced from the same sample in a study of shared clonotypes between healthy human individuals. Some clones are missing from TCRdb's copy, which holds only in-frame ones; the method was immunoSEQ multiplex PCR. This sample has about 120,000 clones, with 68% found just once. The sequenced material came from memory CD8+ T cells sorted from blood. The subset here: CD45RO+ cells pooled with CCR7-negative TemRA cells. The receptors were sampled from a woman aged 25-40 years in good health.

The chain carries TRBV11-2 and TRBJ1-6, with a weak D call TRBD1 (5 bases). Between the trimmed V and J ends, which lost 6 bases and 10 bases, there was a span of 10 bases. The CDR3 extends over 12 amino acids. Germline V gives CDR1 SGHAT, CDR2 FQNNGV. Written as DNA, the CDR3 is TGTGCCAGCAGGACAGAGAACTCACCCCTCCACTTT. This codes for CASRTENSPLHF. The full variable domain, completed using reference TRBV11-2 and TRBJ1-6, is EAGVAQSPRYKIIEKRQSVAFWCNPISGHATLYWYQQILGQGPKLLIQFQNNGVVDDSQLPKDRFSAERLKGVDSTLKIQPAKLEDSAVYLCASRTENSPLHFGNGTRLTVT.

V is TRBV7-8 and J is TRBJ2-1; D possibly corresponds to TRBD2 (5 bases). CDR1 is SGHVS and CDR2 is FQNEAQ in the germline V gene. V was shortened by 5 bases and J by 0 bases, with 14 bases between the two germline ends. This CDR3 has 16 amino acids. CDR3 in DNA: TGTGCCAGCAGCCCCGGGGTCACCAGCTCCTACAATGAGCAGTTCTTC. Translation: CASSPGVTSSYNEQFF.

The rearrangement joins TRBV9 to TRBJ2-3; TRBD2 matches 7 bases. V trimming: 4 bases; J trimming: 0 bases; junction bases outside the gene matches: 14. Per germline, CDR1 SGDLS and CDR2 YYNGEE. CDR3 size: 18 residues. The CDR3 sequence is CASSKLWRLAASTDTQYF. The CDR3 DNA follows: TGTGCCAGCAGCAAGTTATGGAGGCTAGCGGCTAGCACAGATACGCAGTATTTT.

This chain links TRBV7-2 with TRBJ2-7; no definite D call. The CDR3 covers 12 residues. Germline V gene lookup returns CDR1 SGHTA and CDR2 FQGNSA. The ends were cut back, 5 bases at V and 1 base at J, with 6 bases in the middle. The CDR3 nucleotides are TGTGCCAGCAGCCCCTATTCCTACGAGCAGTACTTC. Encoded protein: CASSPYSYEQYF.

The CDR3 DNA reads as TGTGCCAGCAGTGTCACATTACTTGACTACGAGCAGTACTTC. Translation: CASSVTLLDYEQYF. The rearrangement uses TRBV6-1 and TRBJ2-7; no clear D gene. Germline V gene lookup returns CDR1 MNHNS and CDR2 SASEGT. The CDR3 loop spans 14 amino acids. V was shortened by 4 bases and J by 3 bases, with 13 bases between the two germline ends.

A few counts support this clone. The J gene is TRBJ1-2, the V gene TRBV6-5, with 8 bases that match TRBD1. J gave up 2 bases and V 2 bases, and 7 bases lay outside the gene matches. The CDR3 contains 16 residues. Germline CDR1 is MNHEY and CDR2 is SVGAGI. The CDR3 nucleotides are TGTGCCAGCAGTTACGCGACAGGGGAGGGAAACTATGGCTACACCTTC. Residues: CASSYATGEGNYGYTF.

CDR3 nucleotides: TGTGCCAGCAGCTTAATAGGGAAGAGGGCCAATCAGCCCCAGCATTTT. Amino acids: CASSLIGKRANQPQHF. V is TRBV7-9 and J is TRBJ1-5; D is uncertain. The CDR3 has 16 residues. The V end was cut by 2 bases, the J end by 3 bases, with 14 bases between. Germline assignment: CDR1 SEHNR and CDR2 FQNEAQ (reference sequence).

The chain combines TRBV6-5 with TRBJ1-2; D is uncertain. The CDR3 runs to 14 residues. In germline, CDR1 is MNHEY, CDR2 SVGAGI. Trimming removed 0 bases from V and 4 bases from J, with 9 bases in between. The DNA of the CDR3 is TGTGCCAGCAGTTACTCGGCTCGCAGCTATGGCTACACCTTC. Translation: CASSYSARSYGYTF.

V usage is TRBV19 and J usage is TRBJ2-7; D not resolved. Trimming took 3 bases from V and 6 from J, leaving 12 bases between them. The CDR3 loop spans 13 amino acids. CDR1 is LNHDA, CDR2 SQIVND, per germline (reference sequence). CDR3 nucleotides: TGTGCCAGTAGTATGGCCCGTGTCTGCGAGCAGTACTTC. Translated, it gives CASSMARVCEQYF. The variable domain in full, with the rest retrieved from reference TRBV19 and TRBJ2-7, is DGGITQSPKYLFRKEGQNVTLSCEQNLNHDAMYWYRQDPGQGLRLIYYSQIVNDFQKGDIAEGYSVSREKKESFPLTVTSAQKNPTAFYLCASSMARVCEQYFGPGTRLTVT.

V gene TRBV2 combines with J gene TRBJ2-7; TRBD2 matches at 10 bases. The CDR3 is made up of 14 amino acids. Looked up from germline, CDR1 is SNHLY and CDR2 is FYNNEI. V shed 10 bases, J shed 2 bases, and the junction held 8 bases outside the gene matches. The CDR3 bases are TGTGCCACCGAGGGGAGCGGGAGGGCCTACGAGCAGTACTTC. Protein: CATEGSGRAYEQYF.

A note on this clone: A junction boundary mismatches the germline segment, possibly from a read error. This chain joins TRBV20-1 and TRBJ2-7; tentatively, D is TRBD2 (6 bases). The CDR3 is 10 amino acids. Per germline, CDR1 DFQATT and CDR2 SNEGSKA (reference sequence). CDR3 amino acids: CSARDRRDIF. In DNA, the CDR3 is TGCAGTGCTAGAGACAGGAGGGATATCTTC.

This chain joins TRBV10-3 and TRBJ2-2, with 7 positions matching TRBD2. V was clipped by 5 bases and J by 4 bases; unmatched bases: 22. The germline CDR1 and CDR2 sequences are ENHRY and SYGVKD. The CDR3 covers 20 residues. Here the CDR3 DNA reads TGTGCCATCAGTTCGTGGTTGGGGACTACGAATCCCAGAGGCACCGGGGAGCTGTTTTTT. Residues: CAISSWLGTTNPRGTGELFF.

V is TRBV11-2 and J is TRBJ2-7; D gene ambiguous. The CDR3 covers 16 residues. CDR1 is SGHAT, CDR2 FQNNGV, per germline. V was trimmed by 4 bases and J by 0 bases, leaving 16 bases between them. As DNA, the CDR3 is TGTGCCAGCAGCTCCGCCCAGAAGTCCCACTCCTACGAGCAGTACTTC. It encodes CASSSAQKSHSYEQYF.

The rearrangement links TRBV28 to TRBJ1-1, with D possibly TRBD1 on 6 matching bases. V was cut by 4 bases and J by 0 bases, with 21 bases left in between. CDR1 MDHEN and CDR2 SYDVKM come from the germline V gene. The CDR3 runs 18 residues. This CDR3 is CASSSLGEGERMNTEAFF. DNA of the CDR3: TGTGCCAGCAGTTCCCTCGGGGAGGGGGAAAGGATGAACACTGAAGCTTTCTTT.

V is TRBV5-1 and J is TRBJ2-7, with D possibly TRBD1 on 6 matching bases. The germline gives CDR1 SGHRS, CDR2 YFSETQ. The CDR3 runs 20 residues. V was pared by 0 bases and J by 4 bases, with 29 bases between. CDR3 sequence reads: CASSLGPRAEQGRKAYEQYF. The CDR3 coding sequence is TGCGCCAGCAGCTTGGGCCCGAGGGCGGAACAGGGAAGGAAGGCGTACGAGCAGTACTTC.